This passage covers 25 T cell receptor beta chains from one sample sequenced in a study of blood T cell repertoires in COVID-19. Sequencing was performed with immunoSEQ multiplex PCR; in TCRdb, only in-frame clones are kept and a portion is missing. The sample consists of some 250,000 clones, about 86% of them appearing once. The specimen sequenced was peripheral blood. The receptor source for this set is a woman under 40 who had recovered from COVID-19.

The chain couples TRBV13 to TRBJ2-7, with 9 nucleotides matching TRBD1. The length of the CDR3 is 14 residues. Germline CDR1 reads PRHDT; CDR2 reads FYEKMQ (reference sequence). V trimming: 5 bases; J trimming: 1 base; junction bases outside the gene matches: 3. The CDR3 DNA is TGTGCCAGCAGCCCCGGACAGGGGTCCTACGAGCAGTACTTC. As protein: CASSPGQGSYEQYF.

The V gene is TRBV5-1, the J gene TRBJ1-3; no firm D call. There are 14 residues in the CDR3. Trimming pared 4 bases from V and 2 bases from J, leaving 10 bases between. The germline CDR1 and CDR2 sequences are SGHRS and YFSETQ. CDR3 residues: CASSGGEAGNTIYF. The DNA for the CDR3 is TGCGCCAGCAGCGGCGGGGAAGCTGGAAACACCATATATTTT.

The V gene is TRBV2, the J gene TRBJ1-5, with 7 bases matching TRBD1. The CDR3 has 14 residues. After removal of 2 bases from V and 7 bases from J, the junction contained 5 bases not matched to a gene. The germline CDR1 and CDR2 sequences are SNHLY and FYNNEI. For the CDR3, the DNA is TGTGCCAGCAGTGAACGACAGGGTGGACAGCCCCAGCATTTT. It translates to CASSERQGGQPQHF.

The gene calls are TRBV13 and TRBJ1-2; D possibly corresponds to TRBD1 (6 bases). The CDR3 spans 15 residues. Looked up from germline, CDR1 is PRHDT and CDR2 is FYEKMQ (reference sequence). V was pared by 4 bases and J by 7 bases, with 19 bases between. This chain's CDR3 is CASSSSGSGASGYTF. DNA of the CDR3: TGTGCCAGCAGCTCATCGGGATCAGGGGCCAGTGGCTACACCTTC.

The chain recombines TRBV7-9 with TRBJ2-7, with D unresolved. CDR3 length equals 15 residues. V lost 5 bases to trimming and J lost 4 bases, with 18 bases between them. From germline, CDR1 is SEHNR and CDR2 FQNEAQ (reference sequence). This chain's CDR3 is CASSTHTESSYEQYF. As DNA, the CDR3 is TGTGCCAGCAGCACACATACAGAGAGTTCATACGAGCAGTACTTC.

This clone was observed once. The rearrangement links TRBV19 to TRBJ2-4, with TRBD1 as a possible D gene (5 bases). Germline loops: CDR1 LNHDA, CDR2 SQIVND (reference sequence). The CDR3 length is 15 residues. The V end lost 3 bases, the J end lost 0 bases, and 9 bases lay between the germline ends. CDR3 in amino acids: CASSMQGEAKNIQYF. In nucleotides, the CDR3 is TGTGCCAGTAGTATGCAAGGGGAAGCCAAAAACATTCAGTACTTC.

This clone was counted a single time. The gene calls are TRBV2 and TRBJ1-5, with TRBD1 matching over 11 bases. The CDR3 totals 14 residues. Trimming cost V 4 bases and J 6 bases; bases outside gene matches: 2. Germline CDR1 is SNHLY and CDR2 is FYNNEI. The CDR3 DNA reads as TGTGCCAGCAGTGGGACAGGGGGCTTTCAGCCCCAGCATTTT. Amino acids: CASSGTGGFQPQHF.

The chain uses TRBV2 and TRBJ2-7; 7 bases agree with TRBD1. Germline CDR1 SNHLY, CDR2 FYNNEI. This CDR3 has 12 amino acids. Germline trimming cut 6 bases from V and 5 bases from J; bases unmatched to any gene: 4. CDR3 nucleotide sequence: TGTGCCAGCAGAGATGACAGGGACGAGCAGTACTTC. Translation: CASRDDRDEQYF.

The rearrangement links TRBV12-2 to TRBJ1-2. TRBV12-2 is a known pseudogene. The CDR3 runs 13 residues. In DNA form, the CDR3 reads TGTGCAAGTCGCGCACTACAAGGCTATGGCTACACCTTC. Translating gives CASRALQGYGYTF.

The V call is TRBV20-1, the J call TRBJ2-1; D unresolved. Germline V gene data show CDR1 as DFQATT and CDR2 as SNEGSKA (reference sequence). The V end lost 1 base, the J end lost 6 bases, and 4 bases lay between the germline ends. This CDR3 is 11 amino acids long. CDR3: CSARGANEQFF. CDR3 in DNA: TGCAGTGCTAGAGGGGCCAATGAGCAGTTCTTC.

CDR3 DNA: TGCGCCAGCAATACTGGGACAGGGAGCTACACTGAAGCTTTCTTT. Translated, it gives CASNTGTGSYTEAFF. The J gene is TRBJ1-1, the V gene TRBV10-2; TRBD1 matches 9 bases. Germline V gene lookup returns CDR1 WSHSY and CDR2 SAAADI. The V segment lost 7 bases and the J segment 3 bases; nucleotides outside the gene matches: 9. This CDR3 is 15 amino acids long.

The rearrangement uses TRBV5-6 and TRBJ2-1; the D gene is possibly TRBD1 (5 bases). Trimming shortened V by 4 bases and J by 8 bases, and 22 bases separated the two germline ends. Germline values: CDR1 SGHDT, CDR2 YYEEEE. This CDR3 is 16 amino acids long. Written as DNA, the CDR3 is TGTGCCAGCAGCCCCGTGGGCAGGGCGATTTTTGATGAGCAGTTCTTC. Translated: CASSPVGRAIFDEQFF.

This clone was detected a few times. The J gene is TRBJ1-2, the V gene TRBV5-4, with TRBD1 matching over 7 bases. There are 15 residues in the CDR3. CDR1 is SGHNT, CDR2 YYREEE, per germline (reference sequence). Trimming at V came to 4 bases and at J to 0 bases, leaving 6 bases not matched to a gene. The CDR3 is CASSLPGGPNYGYTF. CDR3 in DNA: TGTGCCAGCAGCCTCCCAGGGGGACCTAACTATGGCTACACCTTC. The whole variable domain, remainder taken from reference TRBV5-4 and TRBJ1-2, is ETGVTQSPTHLIKTRGQQVTLRCSSQSGHNTVSWYQQALGQGPQFIFQYYREEENGRGNFPPRFSGLQFPNYSSELNVNALELDDSALYLCASSLPGGPNYGYTFGSGTRLTVV.

The chain uses TRBV19 and TRBJ2-5; 14 positions match TRBD2. The V gene end was trimmed by 3 bases and the J gene end by 5 bases; junction bases not matched to a gene: 8. Looked up from germline, CDR1 is LNHDA and CDR2 is SQIVND (reference sequence). The CDR3 runs 17 residues. The CDR3: CASSIGTSGGSGETQYF. CDR3 sequence (DNA): TGTGCCAGTAGTATCGGGACTAGCGGGGGTTCGGGGGAGACCCAGTACTTC.

This chain uses TRBV7-2 with TRBJ1-2; 9 bases are shared with TRBD1. This CDR3 is 14 amino acids long. Trimming at V came to 4 bases and at J to 8 bases, leaving 8 bases not matched to a gene. The germline gives CDR1 SGHTA, CDR2 FQGNSA. The CDR3 protein is CASSSLGQGQGYTF. CDR3 nucleotide sequence: TGTGCCAGCAGCTCCCTCGGACAGGGGCAAGGCTACACCTTC.

V usage is TRBV4-1 and J usage is TRBJ2-2, with D maybe TRBD2 (5 bases). CDR3 length: 14 residues. Trimming stripped 8 bases from V and 3 bases from J, with 13 bases between. Germline V gene lookup returns CDR1 MGHRA and CDR2 YSYEKL. The CDR3 region is CASGGRADTGELFF. In nucleotides, the CDR3 is TGCGCCAGCGGAGGTAGAGCAGACACCGGGGAGCTGTTTTTT.

The V call is TRBV6-5, the J call TRBJ2-4; TRBD1 might be the D (6 bases). The ends were cut back, 4 bases at V and 3 bases at J, with 16 bases in the middle. This CDR3 is 16 amino acids long. Germline assignment: CDR1 MNHEY and CDR2 SVGAGI. The CDR3 here is CASSLGTQGGKNIQYF. The CDR3 DNA is TGTGCCAGCAGTTTGGGGACACAAGGGGGCAAAAACATTCAGTACTTC.

Only one count was recorded for this clone. The chain couples TRBV5-4 to TRBJ1-1, with 9 positions matching TRBD1. The CDR3 spans 15 residues. Losses at the gene ends were 4 bases for V and 0 bases for J; bases not matched to a gene: 4. CDR1 is SGHNT and CDR2 is YYREEE in the germline V gene (reference sequence). The CDR3 sequence: CASSRQGVMNTEAFF. The CDR3 DNA reads TGTGCCAGCAGCCGACAGGGGGTCATGAACACTGAAGCTTTCTTT. Full variable domain (missing parts from reference TRBV5-4 and TRBJ1-1): ETGVTQSPTHLIKTRGQQVTLRCSSQSGHNTVSWYQQALGQGPQFIFQYYREEENGRGNFPPRFSGLQFPNYSSELNVNALELDDSALYLCASSRQGVMNTEAFFGQGTRLTVV.

The CDR3 DNA is TGTGCCAGCAGTCCCCTTTGGGGGGGCTATGGCTACACCTTC. It specifies CASSPLWGGYGYTF. V and J are TRBV14 and TRBJ1-2; D perhaps matches TRBD1 (5 bases). Germline loops: CDR1 SGHDN, CDR2 FVKESK. V gave up 6 bases and J gave up 4 bases, with 15 bases separating them. This CDR3 contains 14 residues.

V usage is TRBV5-1 and J usage is TRBJ2-1; 12 bases are shared with TRBD2. V gave up 5 bases and J gave up 6 bases; unmatched junction bases: 3. Germline V CDR1 and CDR2: SGHRS, YFSETQ. The CDR3 spans 14 residues. CDR3 protein: CASRPTSGGNEQFF. The CDR3 coding sequence is TGCGCCAGCAGACCGACTAGCGGGGGCAATGAGCAGTTCTTC.

This clone was found once. The chain is built from TRBV5-4 and TRBJ2-2; 12 bases fit TRBD2. The CDR3 spans 16 residues. V lost 4 bases to trimming and J lost 7 bases; unmatched junction nucleotides: 8. Germline V gives CDR1 SGHNT, CDR2 YYREEE (reference sequence). The CDR3 region is CASSPSGGDLSGELFF. The CDR3 coding sequence is TGTGCCAGCAGCCCTAGCGGGGGGGATCTAAGCGGGGAGCTGTTTTTT.

This rearrangement joins TRBV5-1 to TRBJ1-4; 9 bases agree with TRBD1. Germline V gene sequence: CDR1 SGHRS, CDR2 YFSETQ. V was pared by 4 bases and J by 6 bases, with 13 bases of the junction left unmatched. The CDR3 spans 17 residues. CDR3: CASSLNPPGQGHEKLFF. Here the CDR3 DNA reads TGCGCCAGCAGCCTGAACCCGCCGGGACAGGGTCATGAAAAACTGTTTTTT.

This chain connects TRBV18 to TRBJ1-1, with 7 positions matching TRBD1. Per germline, CDR1 KGHSH and CDR2 LQKENI. The CDR3 covers 16 residues. After removal of 4 bases from V and 5 bases from J, the junction contained 13 bases not matched to a gene. The CDR3, as DNA: TGTGCCAGCTCACTTAACAACGACAGGGAATATACTGAAGCTTTCTTT. Translated: CASSLNNDREYTEAFF.

The chain couples TRBV9 to TRBJ2-5; maybe TRBD1 (6 bases). V was shortened by 3 bases and J by 5 bases, with 11 bases between the two germline ends. The CDR3 spans 13 residues. CDR1 is SGDLS, CDR2 YYNGEE, per germline. CDR3 bases: TGTGCCAGCAGCGGACAGGTAGACGAGACCCAGTACTTC. This codes for CASSGQVDETQYF. The whole variable domain, remainder taken from reference TRBV9 and TRBJ2-5, is DSGVTQTPKHLITATGQRVTLRCSPRSGDLSVYWYQQSLDQGLQFLIQYYNGEERAKGNILERFSAQQFPDLHSELNLSSLELGDSALYFCASSGQVDETQYFGPGTRLLVL.

The chain carries TRBV30 and TRBJ2-1, with TRBD2 matching over 15 bases. J gave up 3 bases and V 3 bases, and 12 bases lay outside the gene matches. The CDR3 has 19 amino acids. Germline CDR1 GTSNPN, CDR2 SVGIG (reference sequence). CDR3 sequence: CAWSRGTSGGTQNYNEQFF. In DNA, the CDR3 is TGTGCCTGGAGCCGCGGGACTAGCGGGGGGACTCAAAACTACAATGAGCAGTTCTTC.